This entry is about one TCR beta chain. The antigen is undetermined. Two oligonucleotides, mixed equimolar, formed the beta constant-region primer covering TRBC1 and TRBC2. Four rounds of PCR amplified the ligated cDNA using nested alpha and beta constant-region primers plus SP2. TCRdb processed the UMI-ligation and nested PCR reads anew with MiXCR; each CDR3 protein has one entry. The table lists under 150,000 distinct CDR3 sequences, around 21% of them singletons. These data belong to a study of naive and memory T cell subsets. General study points: From naive to CM, EM and EMRA, diversity decreased and Gini increased. Possibly reflecting memory cells re-expressing CD45RA, a few larger clonotypes occurred in naive repertoires, especially CD8.

The V and J ends lost 0 bases and 2 bases respectively, with 12 bases between them. Germline assignment: CDR1 SGDLS and CDR2 YYNGEE. This CDR3 is built from 15 residues. The source of this sequence is a human donor in good health. The chain carries TRBV9 and TRBJ2-7; D may be TRBD2 (7 bases). What was sequenced was naive CD8+ T cells from blood. CDR3 region: CASSVGGGGTYEQYF. The CDR3 DNA follows: TGTGCCAGCAGCGTAGGAGGCGGGGGCACCTACGAGCAGTACTTC.